A selection of T cell receptor beta chains follows, all from one sample in a study of blood T cells in healthy people across ages. MiXCR, run by TCRdb on the 5' RACE reads, gives a single entry per CDR3 protein. The sample has roughly 1,800,000 distinct CDR3 sequences; roughly 49% are singletons. The sample comprised blood. The source of these receptors is a woman aged 40 to 50 in good health. Both conserved end residues are trimmed from each CDR3. Fields, in order: clone size, V gene, J gene, CDR3 protein. A clone size is listed for some rows: how often the clone was seen (once, few, many), or a class if it is expanded.

clone size: NA; V gene: TRBV10-1; J gene: TRBJ2-7; CDR3 protein: ASSDDPRGKREQY
clone size: NA; V gene: TRBV28; J gene: TRBJ2-3; CDR3 protein: ASRYRDIVGADTQY
clone size: NA; V gene: TRBV5-6; J gene: TRBJ1-2; CDR3 protein: ASSLVPRETNYGYT
clone size: NA; V gene: TRBV2; J gene: TRBJ1-2; CDR3 protein: AGTGIYGYT
clone size: NA; V gene: TRBV29-1; J gene: TRBJ1-2; CDR3 protein: SVRAVSIEGYT
clone size: few; V gene: TRBV5-1; J gene: TRBJ1-2; CDR3 protein: ASSRTGELRGYT
clone size: few; V gene: TRBV7-2; J gene: TRBJ2-7; CDR3 protein: ASSLGAGREQY
clone size: once; V gene: TRBV4-2; J gene: NA; CDR3 protein: ASCQESNRGYEQY
clone size: few; V gene: TRBV7-2; J gene: TRBJ2-1; CDR3 protein: ASSLGGFRSGPPYNEQF
clone size: once; V gene: TRBV15; J gene: TRBJ2-3; CDR3 protein: ATSRGRATQY
clone size: few; V gene: TRBV20-1; J gene: TRBJ2-1; CDR3 protein: SARDRGGPYNEQF
clone size: NA; V gene: TRBV3-1; J gene: TRBJ1-4; CDR3 protein: ASRNQGDLF
clone size: once; V gene: TRBV4-2; J gene: NA; CDR3 protein: ASSQVDSGTGVYEQY
clone size: few; V gene: TRBV7-2; J gene: TRBJ2-1; CDR3 protein: ASSLGVAGTQSYNEQF
clone size: NA; V gene: TRBV2; J gene: TRBJ2-3; CDR3 protein: ASMRDSGTDTQY
clone size: few; V gene: TRBV20-1; J gene: TRBJ2-7; CDR3 protein: SAREEGGTSALYEQY
clone size: few; V gene: TRBV2; J gene: TRBJ1-1; CDR3 protein: ASAGGRLNTEAF
clone size: NA; V gene: TRBV6-5; J gene: TRBJ2-1; CDR3 protein: ASSYSGGRVEQF
clone size: NA; V gene: TRBV20-1; J gene: TRBJ2-3; CDR3 protein: SASSQGADTQY
clone size: few; V gene: TRBV20-1; J gene: TRBJ1-2; CDR3 protein: SAAGSTVGVYRYT
clone size: NA; V gene: TRBV9; J gene: TRBJ2-4; CDR3 protein: ASSLRPSGTGADEKY
clone size: NA; V gene: TRBV24-1; J gene: TRBJ2-5; CDR3 protein: ATSVAGQGGKETQY
clone size: NA; V gene: TRBV7-9; J gene: TRBJ1-2; CDR3 protein: ASSLAGRDLNYGYT
clone size: NA; V gene: TRBV20-1; J gene: TRBJ2-3; CDR3 protein: SASLMGAGGSDTQY
clone size: few; V gene: TRBV5-1; J gene: TRBJ2-1; CDR3 protein: ASSTGQVPNEQF
clone size: NA; V gene: TRBV5-1; J gene: TRBJ1-4; CDR3 protein: ASSLDGGRNEKLF
clone size: few; V gene: TRBV7-9; J gene: TRBJ2-7; CDR3 protein: ASSLDPGQGLNEQY
clone size: NA; V gene: TRBV5-5; J gene: TRBJ1-1; CDR3 protein: ASSRWDSMNTEAF
clone size: once; V gene: TRBV10-3; J gene: TRBJ2-7; CDR3 protein: AISEDGGSSYEQY
clone size: NA; V gene: TRBV28; J gene: NA; CDR3 protein: ASSRPGTSETQY
clone size: NA; V gene: TRBV7-7; J gene: TRBJ2-2; CDR3 protein: ASGETGITGELF
clone size: once; V gene: TRBV25-1; J gene: TRBJ2-1; CDR3 protein: ASSVQVRTYNEQF
clone size: NA; V gene: TRBV29-1; J gene: TRBJ2-5; CDR3 protein: SVPSTGGARETQY
clone size: few; V gene: TRBV11-2; J gene: TRBJ2-5; CDR3 protein: ASSRGPTQY
clone size: NA; V gene: TRBV6-6; J gene: TRBJ2-1; CDR3 protein: ASSALRAGSNEQF
clone size: NA; V gene: TRBV3-1; J gene: TRBJ2-6; CDR3 protein: ASSQRDREWAGANVLT
clone size: NA; V gene: TRBV10-3; J gene: TRBJ2-1; CDR3 protein: AISPGGTWEQF